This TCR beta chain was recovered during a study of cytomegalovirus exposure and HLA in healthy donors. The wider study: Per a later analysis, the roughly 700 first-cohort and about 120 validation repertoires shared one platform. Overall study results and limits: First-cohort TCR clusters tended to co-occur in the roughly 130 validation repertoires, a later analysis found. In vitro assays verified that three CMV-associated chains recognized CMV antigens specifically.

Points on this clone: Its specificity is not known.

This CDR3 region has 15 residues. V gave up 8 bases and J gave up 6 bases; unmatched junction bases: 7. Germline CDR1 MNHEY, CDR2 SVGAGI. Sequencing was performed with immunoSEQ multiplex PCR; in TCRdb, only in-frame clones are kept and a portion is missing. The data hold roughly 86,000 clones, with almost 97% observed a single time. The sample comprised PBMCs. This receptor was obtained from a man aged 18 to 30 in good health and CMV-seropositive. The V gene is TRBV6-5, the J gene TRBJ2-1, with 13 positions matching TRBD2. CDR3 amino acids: CASGTSGTIFNEQFF. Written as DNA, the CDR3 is TGTGCCAGCGGGACTAGCGGGACGATCTTCAATGAGCAGTTCTTC.